The 21 T cell receptor beta chains reported below all come from one sample, sequenced in a study of CD4 and CD8 cells across lung adenocarcinoma regions. In TCRdb, the PCR reads were re-called with MiXCR into one record per CDR3 protein. Of about 25,000 distinct CDR3 sequences listed, over 40% were seen once; the top ten hold over 20%. Material for sequencing was CD4+ T cells from the center of a lung tumor. The source is a male donor with lung adenocarcinoma. The CD4 and CD8 labels of this study may be unreliable.

CDR3 nucleotides: TGCGCCAGCAGCCTATATGACAATGAGCAGTTCTTC. Its protein product is CASSLYDNEQFF. This sequence joins TRBV4-1 and TRBJ2-1; no clear D. Germline lookup yields CDR1 MGHRA and CDR2 YSYEKL. Trimming removed 4 bases from V and 5 bases from J, with 6 bases in between. The CDR3 has 12 amino acids.

The chain joins TRBV11-3 to TRBJ2-2; weak D call: TRBD1 (6 bases). The J call is in doubt because the DNA end fits TRBJ2-3 better. The germline V gene encodes CDR1 SGHNT and CDR2 YENEEA. The CDR3 totals 19 residues. The CDR3 here is CASSPIRVGTPSNTGAQYF. The CDR3 bases are TGTGCCAGCAGTCCAATCAGGGTAGGGACACCTTCGAACACCGGGGCGCAGTATTTT.

The chain carries TRBV6-4 and TRBJ2-3, with TRBD2 matching 8 bases. The trim removed 11 bases at V and 5 bases at J, leaving 15 bases unmatched. Germline CDR1 MRHNA, CDR2 SNTAGT. This CDR3 has 15 residues. The CDR3 nucleotides are TGTGCCGGGGGTGACGGGAGCGGGGGTGAAGATACGCAGTATTTT. Translation gives CAGGDGSGGEDTQYF.

To note about this clonotype: The junction differs from germline at one of its ends, possibly a read error. The chain employs TRBV25-1 and TRBJ2-6; D is perhaps TRBD2 (7 bases). The V gene's germline CDR1 is MGHDK and CDR2 SYGVNS. This CDR3 contains 17 residues. As DNA, the CDR3 is TGTGCCAGCTCGGGGGGCTCGGGTAGGGGGGGCACAAATATTCAGTACTTT. Protein sequence: CASSGGSGRGGTNIQYF.

The table lists this clonotype with many counts. This chain connects TRBV4-1 to TRBJ2-1, with D maybe TRBD2 (6 bases). CDR3 size: 17 residues. CDR1 and CDR2 (germline): MGHRA, YSYEKL. The V end lost 8 bases, the J end lost 0 bases, and 20 bases lay between the germline ends. As DNA, the CDR3 is TGCGCCAGCTCCCGGGGGAGTGGGAGCCCCTCCTACAATGAGCAGTTCTTC. Translated: CASSRGSGSPSYNEQFF.

The chain joins TRBV6-1 to TRBJ2-3; 11 nucleotides match TRBD2. J lost 2 bases, V lost 5 bases, and 12 bases had no gene match. The CDR3 sequence is 18 residues long. Looked up from germline, CDR1 is MNHNS and CDR2 is SASEGT. CDR3 bases: TGTGCCAGCAGTACACTAGCGGGAGCCCCTGAGTTCACAGATACGCAGTATTTT. Protein sequence: CASSTLAGAPEFTDTQYF.

This chain uses TRBV14 with TRBJ2-5; 8 bases match TRBD1. The CDR3 extends over 17 amino acids. With V trimmed by 4 bases and J by 3 bases, 13 bases remained unmatched. CDR1 SGHDN and CDR2 FVKESK come from the germline V gene. The CDR3 spells CASSPDAGGGSKETQYF. CDR3 nucleotides: TGTGCCAGCAGCCCGGACGCAGGGGGCGGCAGCAAAGAGACCCAGTACTTC.

Note on this clonotype: The junction departs from germline at one end; a sequencing error may be responsible. The chain links TRBV10-3 to TRBJ2-3; TRBD2 might be the D (6 bases). Germline assignment: CDR1 ENHRY and CDR2 SYGVKD. The CDR3 runs to 15 residues. The CDR3 loop is CARRLQSGSPDAQFF. The CDR3 DNA sequence: TGTGCCCGGAGACTCCAGTCCGGGAGTCCAGATGCGCAGTTTTTT.

A few counts support this clonotype. This chain links TRBV27 with TRBJ1-1, with 8 bases lining up with TRBD1. This CDR3 is built from 15 residues. Looked up from germline, CDR1 is MNHEY and CDR2 is SMNVEV (reference sequence). V was pared by 6 bases and J by 5 bases, with 11 bases of the junction left unmatched. DNA of the CDR3: TGTGCCAGCAGGAAACTAGGACAGGGTTTGACTGAAGCTTTCTTT. The encoded protein is CASRKLGQGLTEAFF.

In this sample, this clonotype turned up once. One end of the junction does not line up with germline, which may come from a read error. The J gene is TRBJ2-3, the V gene TRBV5-1; D gene unclear. Germline CDR1 reads SGHRS; CDR2 reads YFSETQ. CDR3 length equals 15 residues. CDR3 sequence reads: CARSLHTVNTDTLYF. In nucleotides, the CDR3 is TGCGCCAGGAGCCTCCATACTGTGAACACAGATACGCTGTATTTT.

This chain joins TRBV7-2 and TRBJ2-5; 9 nucleotides align to TRBD2. V was pared by 3 bases and J by 11 bases, with 10 bases of the junction left unmatched. This CDR3 is built from 14 residues. Germline V gives CDR1 SGHTA, CDR2 FQGNSA. CDR3 sequence reads: CASSFLAGPGEQYF. CDR3 coding DNA: TGTGCCAGCAGCTTCCTAGCGGGGCCGGGTGAGCAGTACTTC.

This chain connects TRBV6-1 to TRBJ2-1, with 13 bases that match TRBD2. The CDR3 runs 20 residues. Germline V CDR1 and CDR2: MNHNS, SASEGT. V trimming: 3 bases; J trimming: 5 bases; junction bases outside the gene matches: 16. This chain's CDR3 is CASSEQRLAGGFYRNNEQFF. The DNA for the CDR3 is TGTGCCAGCAGTGAGCAAAGACTAGCGGGAGGTTTTTATAGAAACAATGAGCAGTTCTTC.

This clonotype was detected ten times or more. This chain joins TRBV7-2 and TRBJ2-1; possible D gene TRBD2, 6 bases. Germline values: CDR1 SGHTA, CDR2 FQGNSA. V was pared by 5 bases and J by 0 bases, with 11 bases between. The CDR3 is 15 residues long. The chain's CDR3 is CASSGDWASYNEQFF. CDR3 coding DNA: TGTGCCAGCAGCGGGGACTGGGCCTCCTACAATGAGCAGTTCTTC.

The chain links TRBV5-1 to TRBJ2-1; 8 bases are a match to TRBD1. The DNA end favors TRBJ2-5, so the J call may be wrong. This CDR3 has 13 residues. In germline, CDR1 is SGHRS, CDR2 YFSETQ. DNA for the CDR3: TGCGCCAGCAGCTTGACAGGGGGAGAGACCCAGTACTTC. Translating gives CASSLTGGETQYF.

This clonotype showed up many times. The rearrangement joins TRBV7-3 to TRBJ1-6, with TRBD1 identical over 7 bases. The J segment lost 7 bases and the V segment lost 4 bases, leaving 4 bases of the junction unmatched. This CDR3 spans 14 amino acids. The V gene's germline CDR1 is SGHTA and CDR2 FQGTGA. CDR3 loop: CASSSGTANSPLHF. CDR3 in DNA: TGTGCCAGCAGCTCAGGGACAGCCAATTCACCCCTCCACTTT.

A note on this clonotype: Sequence at one end of the junction differs from germline and may be a read error. The chain recombines TRBV27 with TRBJ2-4, with D unclear. Per the germline V gene, CDR1 is MNHEY and CDR2 is SMNVEV (reference sequence). This CDR3 region has 16 residues. The chain's CDR3 is CASSLKGLSVTDIQYF. CDR3 DNA sequence: TGTGCCAGCAGTTTAAAAGGGCTGTCAGTCACAGACATTCAGTATTTC.

With regard to this clonotype: This may arise from a read error, as a much more abundant clone is one base away. The rearrangement links TRBV12-3 or TRBV12-4 to TRBJ2-1; D ambiguous. The CDR3 sequence is 13 residues long. CDR3 loop: CANSPSSYNEQFF. In nucleotides, the CDR3 is TGTGCCAACAGTCCGAGCTCCTACAATGAGCAGTTCTTC.

This clonotype was observed at least ten times. V usage is TRBV7-6 and J usage is TRBJ2-2; 7 positions match TRBD1. The germline gives CDR1 SGHVS, CDR2 FNYEAQ. V shed 6 bases and J 2 bases; nucleotides not matched to a gene: 3. This CDR3 region has 14 residues. In DNA, the CDR3 is TGTGCCAGCAGGGACAGGCCCAACACCGGGGAGCTGTTTTTT. Protein sequence: CASRDRPNTGELFF.

In regard to this clonotype: A junction end diverges from the germline sequence, so it may reflect a read error. The rearrangement links TRBV10-1 to TRBJ2-2; D might be TRBD2 (5 bases). The germline gives CDR1 WNHNN, CDR2 SYGVQD (reference sequence). The CDR3 is 14 amino acids. In nucleotides, the CDR3 is TGCGCCAGCAGTCGGGATTCGAACACCGGGGAGCTGTACTTT. It specifies CASSRDSNTGELYF.

In its sample, this clonotype was seen many times. The rearrangement joins TRBV5-4 to TRBJ2-1, with 8 positions matching TRBD1. Near its end, the DNA agrees better with TRBJ2-7, so the J call may be wrong. There are 15 residues in the CDR3. The germline gives CDR1 SGHNT, CDR2 YYREEE (reference sequence). In nucleotides, the CDR3 is TGTGCCAGCAGGGCGGACAGGGTCTCATCCTACGAGCAGTACTTC. It yields the protein CASRADRVSSYEQYF.

In this sample, this clonotype turned up many times. The chain links TRBV11-1 to TRBJ2-5; 8 bases agree with TRBD1. The J call is doubtful: the DNA matches TRBJ2-7 better. Germline CDR1 reads SGHAT; CDR2 reads FQDESV (reference sequence). This CDR3 is built from 15 residues. The CDR3 spells CASSRIGQGYGEQYF. The CDR3 nucleotides are TGTGCCAGCAGCCGGATCGGACAGGGTTATGGCGAGCAGTACTTC.